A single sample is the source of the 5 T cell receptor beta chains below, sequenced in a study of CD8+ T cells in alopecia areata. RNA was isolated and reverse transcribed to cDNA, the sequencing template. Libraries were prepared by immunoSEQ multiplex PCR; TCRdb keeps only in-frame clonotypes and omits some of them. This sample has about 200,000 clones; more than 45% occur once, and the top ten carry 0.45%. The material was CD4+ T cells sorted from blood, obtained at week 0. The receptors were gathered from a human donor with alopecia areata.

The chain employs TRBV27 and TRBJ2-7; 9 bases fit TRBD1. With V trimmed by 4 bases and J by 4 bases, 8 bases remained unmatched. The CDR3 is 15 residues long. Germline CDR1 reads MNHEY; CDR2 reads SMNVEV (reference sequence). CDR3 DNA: TGTGCCAGCAGTTCTTTCGGGACAGGGAATTACGAGCAGTACTTC. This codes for CASSSFGTGNYEQYF.

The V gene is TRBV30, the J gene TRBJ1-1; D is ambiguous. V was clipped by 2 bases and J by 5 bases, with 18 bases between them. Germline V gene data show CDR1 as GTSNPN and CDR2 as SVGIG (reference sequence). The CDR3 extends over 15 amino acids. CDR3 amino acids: CAWSPTEYRGTEAFF. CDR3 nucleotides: TGTGCCTGGAGTCCGACCGAATACAGAGGGACTGAAGCTTTCTTT.

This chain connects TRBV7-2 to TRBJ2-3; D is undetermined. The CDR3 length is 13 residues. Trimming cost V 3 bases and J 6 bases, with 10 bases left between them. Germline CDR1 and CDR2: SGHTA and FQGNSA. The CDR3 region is CASSFGVSDTQYF. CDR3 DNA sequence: TGTGCCAGCAGCTTTGGGGTGAGCGATACGCAGTATTTT.

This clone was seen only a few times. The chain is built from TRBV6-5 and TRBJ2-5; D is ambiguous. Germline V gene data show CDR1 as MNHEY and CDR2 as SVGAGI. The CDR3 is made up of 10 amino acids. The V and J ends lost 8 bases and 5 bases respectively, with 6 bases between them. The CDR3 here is CASGAETQYF. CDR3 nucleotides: TGTGCCAGCGGAGCGGAGACCCAGTACTTC.

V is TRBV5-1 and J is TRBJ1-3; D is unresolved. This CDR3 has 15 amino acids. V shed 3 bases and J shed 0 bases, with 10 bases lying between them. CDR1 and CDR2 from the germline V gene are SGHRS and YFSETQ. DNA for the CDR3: TGCGCCAGCAGCTCGACCCCTGGCTCTGGAAACACCATATATTTT. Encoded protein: CASSSTPGSGNTIYF.